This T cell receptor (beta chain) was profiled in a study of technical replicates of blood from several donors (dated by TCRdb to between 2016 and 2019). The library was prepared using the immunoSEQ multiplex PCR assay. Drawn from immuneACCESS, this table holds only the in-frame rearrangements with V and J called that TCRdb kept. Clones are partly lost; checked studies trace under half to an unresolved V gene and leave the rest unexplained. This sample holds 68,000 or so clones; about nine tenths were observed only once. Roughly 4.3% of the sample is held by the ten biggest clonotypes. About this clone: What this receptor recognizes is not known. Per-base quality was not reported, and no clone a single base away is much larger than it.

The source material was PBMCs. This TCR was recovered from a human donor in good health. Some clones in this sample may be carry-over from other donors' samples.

The CDR3 reads CASSVGSSQETQYF. Read as DNA, the sequence is TGTGCCAGCAGCGTAGGTTCTAGCCAAGAGACCCAGTACTTC. Rearrangement joined TRBV9 to TRBJ2-5, with no D gene named confidently. Its CDR3 holds 14 amino acids, cysteine through phenylalanine. The retained sequence is limited to the CDR3, 42 bases, with the frame set at the first base. V sheds 0 bases and J sheds 1 base, leaving 7 bases between their ends. CDR1 and CDR2, per the germline V gene, are SGDLS and YYNGEE.